This TCR beta chain was found in a study of T cells in Graves' hyperthyroidism and ophthalmopathy. Study-wide results and caveats: Ophthalmopathy and stable hyperthyroidism were separated by a 13 V-J model.

This clonotype was detected only a few times. What it binds is not known. Regions amplified from RNA transcripts were the TCR beta CDR3 regions. TCR CDR3 regions were first amplified by RT-PCR with HTBI primers. TCRdb fed the multiplex PCR reads into MiXCR, producing one record per CDR3 protein. The sample lists some 600,000 distinct CDR3 sequences, roughly 14% occurring once. The source of this sequence is a woman aged 25-40 years with Graves' hyperthyroidism that later progressed to Graves' ophthalmopathy. Sequenced input: blood.

The CDR3 region is CAWSVRDRGLYEQYF. CDR3 coding DNA: TGTGCCTGGAGTGTCCGGGACAGGGGGCTCTACGAGCAGTACTTC. The chain links TRBV30 to TRBJ2-7, with TRBD1 identical over 12 bases. The V and J ends lost 0 bases and 3 bases, in that order; junction bases with no gene match: 3. This CDR3 spans 15 amino acids. Germline values: CDR1 GTSNPN, CDR2 SVGIG (reference sequence).